The 2 T cell receptor beta chains presented below share a single source sample, sequenced in a study of graft-versus-host responses after intestinal transplantation. The table came from immunoSEQ multiplex PCR; TCRdb's copy has only in-frame clones and leaves some out. The table records tens of thousands of clones, about nine tenths of them present only once. For these TCRs, the target antigens are not known. Sequencing was performed on unstimulated CD8+ T cells sorted from spleen or lymph node cells, taken before intestinal transplant. Every receptor here comes from a human donor who received an intestinal transplant.

This clone has a single count. The rearrangement joins TRBV12-5 to TRBJ2-6; 8 bases are shared with TRBD2. This CDR3 comprises 17 residues. V trimming: 3 bases; J trimming: 0 bases; junction bases outside the gene matches: 4. Germline CDR1 is LGHNT and CDR2 is FRNRAP. The CDR3 DNA reads as TGTGCTAGTGGTTTCATCGCGGGGGGCTCTGGGGCCAACGTCCTGACTTTC. This codes for CASGFIAGGSGANVLTF. Combining the CDR3 with reference TRBV12-5 and TRBJ2-6 gives the whole variable domain DARVTQTPRHKVTEMGQEVTMRCQPILGHNTVFWYRQTMMQGLELLAYFRNRAPLDDSGMPKDRFSAEMPDATLATLKIQPSEPRDSAVYFCASGFIAGGSGANVLTFGAGSRLTVL.

This clone was found once. The chain links TRBV12-5 to TRBJ2-2; TRBD2 might be the D (5 bases). CDR3 length: 14 amino acids. Germline CDR1 is LGHNT and CDR2 is FRNRAP. V shed 6 bases and J shed 6 bases, with 14 bases lying between them. The CDR3 is CASGPSTSPGELFF. The DNA for the CDR3 is TGTGCTAGTGGACCCTCCACTAGTCCCGGGGAGCTGTTTTTT.